Sequencing of this TCR beta chain was carried out in a study of T cell repertoires in cytomegalovirus infection. Study context: As its CMV epitopes, the study selected recently identified HLA-C-restricted and well-studied HLA-B-restricted targets. Through public TCR beta signatures, both CMV infection and matching HLA type were indicated. Study results and limitations: Summed frequency of shared TCR beta families picked out CMV carriers who also had the relevant HLA.

With 3 bases removed from V and 3 bases from J, the gap between germline ends came to 15 bases. Germline V gene lookup returns CDR1 LGHDT and CDR2 YNNKEL (reference sequence). The CDR3 extends over 16 amino acids. Regarding this clonotype: Its antigen remains unknown.

Using its own MiXCR run on the reads, TCRdb lists one record per CDR3 protein. Here the sample spans 110,000 to 150,000 distinct CDR3 sequences, 32% being singletons. Sample: CD8+ T cells from cultured PBMCs, taken from culture after CMV antigen stimulation. The chain uses TRBV3-1 and TRBJ2-1, with a possible D match to TRBD1 (6 bases). The TCR comes from a human donor in good health (CMV status not recorded). Some clones in this sample may be carry-over from other donors' samples. CDR3 in DNA: TGTGCCAGCAGCCATGGTGGGGGCATGAACTACAATGAGCAGTTCTTC. Its protein product is CASSHGGGMNYNEQFF.